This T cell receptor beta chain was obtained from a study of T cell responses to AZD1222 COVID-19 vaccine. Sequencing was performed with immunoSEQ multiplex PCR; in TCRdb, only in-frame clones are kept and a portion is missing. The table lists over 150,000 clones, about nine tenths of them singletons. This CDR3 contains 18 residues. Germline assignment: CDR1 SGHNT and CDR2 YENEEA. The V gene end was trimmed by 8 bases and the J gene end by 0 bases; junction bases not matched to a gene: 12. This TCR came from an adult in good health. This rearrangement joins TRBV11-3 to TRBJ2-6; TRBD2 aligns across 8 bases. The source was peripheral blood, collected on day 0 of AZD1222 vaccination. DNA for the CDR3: TGTGCCAGCGCCAAGCGGGAGCCGAAGTTCTCTGGGGCCAACGTCCTGACTTTC. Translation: CASAKREPKFSGANVLTF. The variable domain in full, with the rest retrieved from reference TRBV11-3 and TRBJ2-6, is EAGVVQSPRYKIIEKKQPVAFWCNPISGHNTLYWYLQNLGQGPELLIRYENEEAVDDSQLPKDRFSAERLKGVDSTLKIQPAELGDSAVYLCASAKREPKFSGANVLTFGAGSRLTVL.